Shown below are 8 T cell receptor beta chains from a single sample sequenced in a study of regulatory T cells in long-lasting Graves disease. To make TCR beta libraries, researchers used iRepertoire HTBI primers and Arm-PCR of CDR3 regions. TCRdb itself ran the multiplex PCR reads through MiXCR, one entry per CDR3 protein. The table records approximately 360,000 distinct CDR3 sequences, 23% of them present only once. As for time point: persistent/refractory GD, antithyroid drugs over 5 years with positive TRAb. The TCR library was made from RNA extracted from PBMCs. This specimen consisted of peripheral blood mononuclear cells (PBMCs), obtained when the disease was refractory, from a patient treated with antithyroid drugs. The receptors were gathered from a woman in her thirties or forties with Graves disease.

A few counts support this clonotype. The rearrangement links TRBV7-8 to TRBJ2-2, with TRBD2 identical over 7 bases. V was pared by 7 bases and J by 5 bases, with 13 bases of the junction left unmatched. There are 16 residues in the CDR3. The germline V gene encodes CDR1 SGHVS and CDR2 FQNEAQ. CDR3 loop: CASIPGGSHSTGELFF. As DNA, the CDR3 is TGTGCCAGCATCCCGGGCGGGAGCCACAGTACCGGGGAGCTGTTTTTT.

This clonotype was seen repeatedly, ten times or more. This chain connects TRBV5-4 to TRBJ2-5; D is possibly TRBD2 (5 bases). V was clipped by 1 base and J by 1 base, with 17 bases between them. Germline-derived CDR1 and CDR2 are SGHNT and YYREEE (reference sequence). The CDR3 sequence is 17 residues long. The CDR3 is CASSLLAGASSQETQYF. CDR3 DNA sequence: TGTGCCAGCAGCTTGCTGGCGGGCGCGTCCAGCCAAGAGACCCAGTACTTC.

V is TRBV12-3 or TRBV12-4 and J is TRBJ2-2, with D unclear. The CDR3 consists of 15 residues. Trimming shortened V by 7 bases and J by 0 bases, and 12 bases separated the two germline ends. In DNA form, the CDR3 reads TGTGCCAGCACCCTATGGGTACCGAACACCGGGGAGCTGTTTTTT. Encoded protein: CASTLWVPNTGELFF.

This clonotype was detected ten times or more. CDR3 in amino acids: CASSWGQPYEQYF. In DNA form, the CDR3 reads TGTGCCAGCAGCTGGGGGCAACCCTACGAGCAGTACTTC. The J gene is TRBJ2-7, the V gene TRBV12-3 or TRBV12-4; a possible D gene is TRBD1 (6 bases). This CDR3 contains 13 residues. V dropped 6 bases and J dropped 2 bases, with 11 bases sitting between them.

This clonotype has ten or more counts. The chain uses TRBV2 and TRBJ2-7; maybe TRBD1 (6 bases). The CDR3 has 13 residues. V was shortened by 7 bases and J by 0 bases, with 10 bases between the two germline ends. CDR1 and CDR2 (germline): SNHLY, FYNNEI. As DNA, the CDR3 is TGTGCCAGCACCAGGACAGCCTCCTACGAGCAGTACTTC. Its translation: CASTRTASYEQYF.

This clonotype was detected many times. V and J are TRBV19 and TRBJ1-1, with D unclear. V was clipped by 3 bases and J by 2 bases, with 7 bases between them. CDR3 length equals 13 residues. The germline gives CDR1 LNHDA, CDR2 SQIVND (reference sequence). CDR3 protein: CASSINVNTEAFF. The CDR3 region has the DNA TGTGCCAGTAGTATTAACGTCAACACTGAAGCTTTCTTT.

The chain has TRBV20-1 and TRBJ2-7; 13 positions match TRBD2. The CDR3 contains 14 residues. CDR1 is DFQATT and CDR2 is SNEGSKA in the germline V gene (reference sequence). The J segment lost 4 bases and the V segment lost 4 bases, leaving 4 bases of the junction unmatched. The DNA of the CDR3 is TGCAGTGCTATCCGACTAGCGGGAGGTTACGAGCAGTACTTC. Amino acids: CSAIRLAGGYEQYF.

The table lists this clonotype with a few counts. The chain recombines TRBV15 with TRBJ2-7; D remains ambiguous. Trimming shortened V by 1 base and J by 6 bases, and 13 bases separated the two germline ends. The germline CDR1 and CDR2 sequences are LNHNV and YYDKDF (reference sequence). The CDR3 sequence is 14 residues long. Here the CDR3 DNA reads TGTGCCACCAGCAGAGGATCTAAGAGCTCCGAGCAGTACTTC. Translation: CATSRGSKSSEQYF.